This T cell receptor beta chain comes out of a study of OX40 agonist ivuxolimab in advanced cancers. Whole-study results and caveats: CD4+ and CD8+ T cells in blood underwent clonal expansion by week 6 at 0.1 to 3.0 mg/kg. More expanded clones were found, on average, in CD8+ than in CD4+ T cells.

Regarding this clone: As yet, its antigen is unknown.

The V and J ends lost 4 bases and 4 bases respectively, with 13 bases between them. The CDR3 covers 15 residues. The germline CDR1 and CDR2 sequences are SGHAT and FQDESV (reference sequence). The table came from immunoSEQ multiplex PCR; TCRdb's copy has only in-frame clones and leaves some out. The sample holds roughly 23,000 clones, around 88% seen once. The specimen comprised CD4+ or CD8+ T cells sorted from blood, sampled in a trial of the OX40 agonist ivuxolimab. The chain recombines TRBV11-1 with TRBJ2-2, with D perhaps matching TRBD2 (5 bases). The sequence came from an adult with an advanced solid tumor such as melanoma, head and neck, liver or kidney cancer. This CDR3 is CASSYTREVTGELFF. The CDR3 DNA is TGTGCCAGCAGCTACACTAGAGAGGTCACCGGGGAGCTGTTTTTT.